These T cell receptor beta chains were read from a single sample in a study of cytomegalovirus exposure and HLA in healthy donors. Libraries were prepared by immunoSEQ multiplex PCR; TCRdb keeps only in-frame clonotypes and omits some of them. The sample contains roughly 190,000 clones, around 86% of which appear only once. Specimen: PBMCs. Source of these receptors: a woman between 18 and 29 years old in good health and CMV-seronegative. Both conserved end residues are part of each CDR3. The D gene is left open where the match is weak. Some rows have no size entry. The others give once, few or many, or a class for an expanded clone.

V gene	D gene	J gene	CDR3 length	clone size	CDR3 DNA	CDR3 protein
TRBV20-1	-	TRBJ2-5	11	few	TGCAGTGCTTCGACAGCATCGACCCAGTACTTC	CSASTASTQYF
TRBV5-1	TRBD1	TRBJ1-5	14	-	TGCGCCAGCAGCCCCGGGACAGCAAATCAGCCCCAGCATTTT	CASSPGTANQPQHF
TRBV6-5	-	TRBJ2-5	16	-	TGTGCCAGCAGTTACGCAGGGCTTCGATCCCAAGAGACCCAGTACTTC	CASSYAGLRSQETQYF
TRBV5-6	-	TRBJ2-4	12	-	TGTGCCAGCAGCCCCGGGTTAAACATTCAGTACTTC	CASSPGLNIQYF
TRBV27	TRBD1	TRBJ1-5	18	-	TGTGCCAGCAGTTCCACCCCCGGGACAGCTTATAGCAATCAGCCCCAGCATTTT	CASSSTPGTAYSNQPQHF
TRBV6-5	-	TRBJ1-5	15	-	TGTGCCTCACAAGCTCAGGGTTTGAGCAATCAGCCCCAGCATTTT	CASQAQGLSNQPQHF
TRBV11-2	-	TRBJ2-3	16	-	TGTGCCAGCAGCTTAGATCACCCTGGGGGCTCAGATACGCAGTATTTT	CASSLDHPGGSDTQYF
TRBV11-1	TRBD1	TRBJ1-6	15	-	TGTGCCAGCAGCAAAGACAGGGGGCGAAATTCACCCCTCCACTTT	CASSKDRGRNSPLHF
TRBV18	-	TRBJ2-2	13	once	TGTGCCAGCCCGACAGGGAACACCGGGGAGCTGTTTTTT	CASPTGNTGELFF
TRBV9	TRBD2	TRBJ2-1	15	-	TGTGCCAGCAGCGTAGCAGCGGGGGGGCTCTATGAGCAGTTCTTC	CASSVAAGGLYEQFF
TRBV18	TRBD1	TRBJ1-1	18	-	TGTGCCAGCTCACCACTCTCAGGGGGCGCGTTGGTCCGGGCTGAAGCTTTCTTT	CASSPLSGGALVRAEAFF
TRBV2	-	TRBJ2-7	13	-	TGTGCCAGCACGCCTAGCAGACCCTACGAGCAGTACTTC	CASTPSRPYEQYF
TRBV6-6	TRBD2	TRBJ2-1	16	-	TGTGCCAGCAACGACATGGGGACTAGCATCTACAATGAGCAGTTCTTC	CASNDMGTSIYNEQFF
TRBV14	-	TRBJ2-1	14	-	TGTGCCAGCAGCCAAAGTGCAGGTGCCAATGAGCAGTTCTTC	CASSQSAGANEQFF
TRBV6-1	-	TRBJ2-7	16	once	TGTGCCAGCAGTGAAGCGCTTCAGGGGGGCGCGTACGAGCAGTACTTC	CASSEALQGGAYEQYF
TRBV18	-	TRBJ1-5	14	-	TGTGCCAGCTCACCAGGGGACAACAATCAGCCCCAGCATTTT	CASSPGDNNQPQHF
TRBV6-1	-	TRBJ2-7	12	-	TGTGCCAGCAGTCAGGTAGTAACCGAGCAGTACTTC	CASSQVVTEQYF
TRBV6-5	-	TRBJ2-7	15	-	TGTGCCAGCAGCCCCCGGTGGACAGACCCCTACGAGCAGTACTTC	CASSPRWTDPYEQYF
TRBV2	-	TRBJ1-1	16	-	TGTGCCAGCAGCCGCCCGAGACATCGGATGAACACTGAAGCTTTCTTT	CASSRPRHRMNTEAFF
TRBV7-9	-	TRBJ1-2	15	-	TGTTCCAGCAGCTTGCCCTACGTGGAGGGCTATGGCTACACCTTC	CSSSLPYVEGYGYTF
TRBV5-1	TRBD2	TRBJ2-7	15	-	TGCGCCAGCAGCTTGGATAGCGGGGGATTTTACGAGCAGTACTTC	CASSLDSGGFYEQYF
TRBV28	-	TRBJ1-1	9	few	TGTGCCACGGGTACTGAAGCTTTCTTT	CATGTEAFF
TRBV27	-	TRBJ2-6	18	-	TGTGCCAGCAGAGACTCCGGTTATTTTACCTCTGGGGCCAACGTCCTGACTTTC	CASRDSGYFTSGANVLTF
TRBV19	-	TRBJ1-1	13	-	TGTGCCAGTAGTCCCGACGGGGGCACTGAAGCTTTCTTT	CASSPDGGTEAFF
TRBV13	TRBD2	TRBJ2-7	15	-	TGTGCCAGCAGCCACGGGGCTAGCGGGGGAATCGAGCAGTACTTC	CASSHGASGGIEQYF
TRBV15	-	TRBJ2-2	15	-	TGTGCCACCAGCAGAGACACAGGAAACACCGGGGAGCTGTTTTTT	CATSRDTGNTGELFF
TRBV11-2	-	TRBJ2-7	12	-	TGTGCCAGCAGCCCTAACTCCGGGGAGCAGTACTTC	CASSPNSGEQYF
TRBV27	TRBD2	TRBJ2-2	15	few	TGTGCCAGCAGTTTTTCTAGCGGGAGTAGCGGGGAGCTGTTTTTT	CASSFSSGSSGELFF
TRBV6-1	TRBD2	TRBJ2-7	14	-	TGTGCCAGCAGTGCACTAGCGGGCCATTACGAGCAGTACTTC	CASSALAGHYEQYF
TRBV18	-	TRBJ2-7	14	-	TGTGCCAGCTCACCACCGGCACAGGCCAGCGAGCAGTACTTC	CASSPPAQASEQYF
TRBV5-4	TRBD1	TRBJ2-2	14	few	TGTGCCAGCAGCCCGGGACAGGCCACCGGGGAGCTGTTTTTT	CASSPGQATGELFF
TRBV27	TRBD2	TRBJ2-7	14	-	TGTGCCAGCAGTTTAGCGGGAGGTACCTACGAGCAGTACTTC	CASSLAGGTYEQYF
TRBV5-1	TRBD1	TRBJ2-7	14	few	TGCGCCAGCAGCTTGGTAGTAGGGGGCAACGAGCAGTACTTC	CASSLVVGGNEQYF
TRBV19	TRBD1	TRBJ1-1	15	-	TGTGCCAGCTCGGCCGGGACAGGGGGAAACACTGAAGCTTTCTTT	CASSAGTGGNTEAFF
TRBV7-9	TRBD2	TRBJ2-1	14	-	TGTGCCAGCACCGCTAGCGGGGGATACAATGAGCAGTTCTTC	CASTASGGYNEQFF
TRBV4-1	-	TRBJ2-1	18	few	TGCGCCAGCAGCCAAGATAGCGTGGGTGATTACATTAGGAATGAGCAGTTCTTC	CASSQDSVGDYIRNEQFF
TRBV9	TRBD2	TRBJ2-1	15	-	TGTGCCAGCAGCACCGGACTAGCGGAACTCAATGAGCAGTTCTTC	CASSTGLAELNEQFF
TRBV2	TRBD2	TRBJ2-1	15	-	TGTGCCAGCAGTGCAGGGACTAGTTCTTACAATGAGCAGTTCTTC	CASSAGTSSYNEQFF
TRBV19	-	TRBJ2-2	14	-	TGTGCCAGTCGCGAGATTTCAGGGGCCGGGGAGCTGTTTTTT	CASREISGAGELFF
TRBV6-5	TRBD1	TRBJ1-1	16	-	TGTGCCAGCAGTTACTTCGGGACAGGGGGCCGTACTGAAGCTTTCTTT	CASSYFGTGGRTEAFF
TRBV19	-	TRBJ2-3	15	-	TGTGCCAGTAGTAATGGGCCCGACTACACAGATACGCAGTATTTT	CASSNGPDYTDTQYF
TRBV4-1	TRBD2	TRBJ2-1	19	-	TGCGCCAGCAGCCAAGAGCCCCCCGGGCCAGCGGGAAACTACAATGAGCAGTTCTTC	CASSQEPPGPAGNYNEQFF
TRBV4-1	-	TRBJ2-5	16	-	TGCGCCAGCAGCCAAGTCGGACACACGCCACAAGAGACCCAGTACTTC	CASSQVGHTPQETQYF
TRBV19	-	TRBJ1-2	15	-	TGTGCCAGTACCCATGTAGAGAGAGCTAACTATGGCTACACCTTC	CASTHVERANYGYTF
TRBV25-1	-	TRBJ2-7	12	-	TGTGCCAGCGGCCAGGGGACCTACGAGCAGTACTTC	CASGQGTYEQYF
TRBV27	-	TRBJ2-1	15	-	TGTGCCAGCAGTACCCATTCGGGGGATTCCAATGAGCAGTTCTTC	CASSTHSGDSNEQFF
TRBV7-9	TRBD1	TRBJ2-2	19	-	TGTGCCAGCAGCTCCTGGAGACAGGGGCGTCCCGGGGACACCGGGGAGCTGTTTTTT	CASSSWRQGRPGDTGELFF
TRBV10-3	TRBD2	TRBJ2-3	18	-	TGTGCCATCAGTGAATGGGGACTAGCGGGGACTAGCACAGATACGCAGTATTTT	CAISEWGLAGTSTDTQYF